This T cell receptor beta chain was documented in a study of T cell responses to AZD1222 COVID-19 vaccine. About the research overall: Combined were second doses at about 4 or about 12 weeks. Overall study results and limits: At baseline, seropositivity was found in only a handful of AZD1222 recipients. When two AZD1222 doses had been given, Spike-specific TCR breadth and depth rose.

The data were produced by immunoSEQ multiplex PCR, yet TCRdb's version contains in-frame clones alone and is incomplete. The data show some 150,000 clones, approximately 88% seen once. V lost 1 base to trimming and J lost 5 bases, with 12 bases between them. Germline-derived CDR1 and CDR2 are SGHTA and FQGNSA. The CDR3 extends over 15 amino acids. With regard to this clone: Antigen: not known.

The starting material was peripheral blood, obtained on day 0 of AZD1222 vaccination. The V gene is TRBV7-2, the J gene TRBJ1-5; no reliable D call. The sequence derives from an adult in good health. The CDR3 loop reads CASSLVGTPDQPQHF. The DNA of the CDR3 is TGTGCCAGCAGCTTAGTAGGAACACCTGATCAGCCCCAGCATTTT.